This TCR beta chain was captured in a study of blood T cell repertoires in COVID-19. Turning to the study itself: In each case, the material was cDNA or gDNA derived from T cells, B-cell-depleted T cells, or PBMCs.

The V gene lost 6 bases and the J gene lost 5 bases, with 8 bases spanning the gap. CDR1 and CDR2 from the germline V gene are SNHLY and FYNNEI. The CDR3 runs to 13 residues. Original methodology: From reference gene primer amplification, estimates of nucleated cell counts were derived. Produced via immunoSEQ multiplex PCR; TCRdb's table is partial and in-frame only. That table supplies the V and J calls and clone size; D and trimming were determined from the DNA. The repertoire includes 120,000 to 150,000 clones, 70% to 90% of them detected once, and roughly 2.5% sits in the top ten. The sequenced sample consisted of peripheral blood. The chain recombines TRBV2 with TRBJ1-6; no clear D. This receptor was obtained from a human donor with acute or convalescent COVID-19. The donor label of this sample is uncertain. CDR3 in DNA: TGTGCCAGCAGGAGACGGGATAATTCACCCCTCCACTTT. It encodes CASRRRDNSPLHF.